This entry lists 26 T cell receptor delta chains sequenced from one sample in a study of gamma-delta T cells after stem cell transplantation. TCRdb called clones from the RT-PCR reads again using CATT. Of about 7,800 delta-chain clones detected, 13% to 15% appear once; the ten largest clones hold under 7%. The material sequenced was gamma-delta T cells. The source is a human donor. It is not recorded whose cells these are; they may come from a transplant donor.

This clone was found a few times. This chain links TRDV1 with TRDJ1; no firm D call. There are 20 residues in the CDR3. Germline lookup yields CDR1 TSWWSYY and CDR2 QGS. With 4 bases removed from V and 0 bases from J, the gap between germline ends came to 27 bases. The CDR3 loop is CALGAQFQLVYCYHTDKLIF. The CDR3 region has the DNA TGTGCTCTTGGGGCCCAATTCCAGCTAGTGTACTGTTACCACACCGATAAACTCATCTTT.

Comments on this clone: Other DNA sequences from this sample encode an identical CDR3 as well. The genes are TRDV2 and TRDJ3; 11 positions match TRDD3. The V gene end was trimmed by 3 bases and the J gene end by 2 bases; junction bases not matched to a gene: 5. From germline, CDR1 is GEAIGNYY and CDR2 EKD. The CDR3 loop spans 18 amino acids. CDR3 bases: TGTGCCTGTGACCCCCTACTGGGGGATACCTGGGACACCCGACAGATGTTTTTC. This encodes CACDPLLGDTWDTRQMFF.

In this sample, this clone turned up many times. V is TRDV1 and J is TRDJ1; 12 bases map to TRDD3. The trim removed 3 bases at V and 4 bases at J, leaving 30 bases unmatched. From germline, CDR1 is TSWWSYY and CDR2 QGS. The CDR3 sequence is 24 residues long. This chain's CDR3 is CALGDPPAFLQACTGGYRGDKLIF. The CDR3 region has the DNA TGTGCTCTTGGGGATCCCCCCGCCTTCCTACAAGCCTGTACTGGGGGATACCGTGGCGATAAACTCATCTTT.

Details on this clone: A much larger clone lies a single base off, so this may be a read error. The chain uses TRDV2 and TRDJ1, with D possibly TRDD3 on 5 matching bases. This CDR3 is built from 20 residues. Per the germline V gene, CDR1 is GEAIGNYY and CDR2 is EKD. V lost 3 bases and J lost 3, with 31 bases in between. In DNA, the CDR3 is TGTGCCTGTGACCCGGTCGAGTCATCATCCCATATACGGTACGCCGATAAACTCATCTTT. Its protein product is CACDPVESSSHIRYADKLIF.

Notes on this clone: The sample holds other DNA sequences that translate to the same CDR3. V and J are TRDV3 and TRDJ1; 9 nucleotides match TRDD3. This CDR3 contains 16 residues. Germline V gene data show CDR1 as TVYSNPD and CDR2 as GDNSRS (reference sequence). J was trimmed by 2 bases and V by 1 base; bases with no gene match: 11. As DNA, the CDR3 is TGTGCCTTTATCGCCTCACGTACTGGGGGAACCGATAAACTCATCTTT. Translation gives CAFIASRTGGTDKLIF.

The rearrangement joins TRDV3 to TRDJ1; TRDD3 aligns across 12 bases. The CDR3 runs 19 residues. V trimming: 2 bases; J trimming: 0 bases; junction bases outside the gene matches: 16. Germline V gene sequence: CDR1 TVYSNPD, CDR2 GDNSRS (reference sequence). The CDR3 sequence: CAFLVGTGGYLQYTDKLIF. The CDR3 region has the DNA TGTGCCTTTCTCGTGGGGACTGGGGGATACCTCCAGTACACCGATAAACTCATCTTT.

This clone is classed as medium-sized. The chain uses TRDV2 and TRDJ1, with 11 positions matching TRDD3. V dropped 2 bases and J dropped 3; count of bases not matched to a gene: 7. CDR3 size: 16 residues. Germline V gene data show CDR1 as GEAIGNYY and CDR2 as EKD. The CDR3 region is CACDKLGDTSADKLIF. CDR3 DNA sequence: TGTGCCTGTGACAAGCTGGGGGATACTAGCGCCGATAAACTCATCTTT.

Only a few counts were recorded for this clone. CDR3 protein: CAFSCFRRNWGQSRGDKLIF. The CDR3 bases are TGTGCCTTCTCATGCTTCCGACGGAACTGGGGGCAATCCCGGGGCGATAAACTCATCTTT. This chain connects TRDV3 to TRDJ1; 8 nucleotides match TRDD3. The CDR3 length is 20 residues. Losses at the gene ends were 3 bases for V and 4 bases for J; bases not matched to a gene: 28. The germline CDR1 and CDR2 sequences are TVYSNPD and GDNSRS (reference sequence). Drawing the rest from reference TRDV3 and TRDJ1, the complete variable domain is CDKVTQSSPDQTVASGSEVVLLCTYDTVYSNPDLFWYRIRPDYSFQFVFYGDNSRSEGADFTQGRFSVKHILTQKAFHLVISPVRTEDSATYYCAFSCFRRNWGQSRGDKLIFGKGTRVTVEP.

Within the sample, this clone is medium-sized. The chain is built from TRDV2 and TRDJ3; 9 bases are shared with TRDD3. Trimming removed 0 bases from V and 0 bases from J; junction bases left unmatched: 20. The germline V gene encodes CDR1 GEAIGNYY and CDR2 EKD. This CDR3 has 24 amino acids. The CDR3 region is CACDTVLTNSLLGESSWDTRQMFF. The CDR3 DNA sequence: TGTGCCTGTGACACCGTGTTAACGAATTCCTTACTGGGGGAAAGCTCCTGGGACACCCGACAGATGTTTTTC.

In its sample, this clone is medium-sized. The chain has TRDV1 and TRDJ1, with 8 bases matching TRDD3. Germline trimming cut 6 bases from V and 0 bases from J; bases unmatched to any gene: 15. The CDR3 is made up of 18 amino acids. Germline assignment: CDR1 TSWWSYY and CDR2 QGS. The CDR3 loop reads CALGQKMAALGDTDKLIF. The CDR3, as DNA: TGTGCTCTTGGACAAAAGATGGCCGCACTGGGGGACACCGATAAACTCATCTTT.

The V call is TRDV1, the J call TRDJ1; D remains unclear. CDR1 and CDR2 from the germline V gene are TSWWSYY and QGS. The length of the CDR3 is 14 residues. V gave up 0 bases and J gave up 1 base, with 6 bases separating them. The CDR3 coding sequence is TGTGCTCTTGGGGAACTTTGGCTCACCGATAAACTCATCTTT. This translates into CALGELWLTDKLIF.

By its share, this clone is medium-sized. This sequence joins TRDV2 and TRDJ3; no clear D gene. The V end was cut by 1 base, the J end by 0 bases, with 12 bases between. Germline V gene data show CDR1 as GEAIGNYY and CDR2 as EKD. The CDR3 is made up of 18 amino acids. The CDR3 DNA reads TGTGCCTGTGACACTTCGGCTTCTAGCTCCTGGGACACCCGACAGATGTTTTTC. Its protein product is CACDTSASSSWDTRQMFF.

A few counts support this clone. Germline and junction disagree at one end, which may indicate a read error. The same CDR3 is also encoded by other DNA sequences in this sample. V and J are TRDV1 and TRDJ1; TRDD3 aligns across 12 bases. Germline assignment: CDR1 TSWWSYY and CDR2 QGS. The CDR3 spans 16 residues. The CDR3 DNA follows: TGTGCTCTCGGGGAACGAACTGGGGGATACCCCTATAAACTCATCTTT. This sequence encodes CALGERTGGYPYKLIF.

The chain combines TRDV1 with TRDJ1; 10 bases fit TRDD3. Germline V CDR1 and CDR2: TSWWSYY, QGS. Trimming cost V 0 bases and J 0 bases; bases outside gene matches: 22. The CDR3 runs 23 residues. The CDR3: CALGELSRGLALLGDVYTDKLIF. Here the CDR3 DNA reads TGTGCTCTTGGGGAACTTTCCCGGGGCCTAGCCCTACTGGGGGATGTATACACCGATAAACTCATCTTT.

Remarks on this clone: The junction and the germline gene differ at one end; a read error may be behind it. The same CDR3 is also encoded by other DNA sequences in this sample. J is TRDJ2 and V is TRDV1, with 10 nucleotides matching TRDD3. The CDR3 consists of 24 residues. The V gene's germline CDR1 is TSWWSYY and CDR2 QGS. The CDR3 bases are TGTGCTCTTGGGGAACACTGGAGTTGGGGGATACACACCCGCCTTCTAGCTTTGACGGCACAACTCTTCTTT. This codes for CALGEHWSWGIHTRLLALTAQLFF.

Concerning this clone itself: It may be a read error: a sequence one base away is much more abundant. Other DNA sequences in this sample translate to the same CDR3. V and J are TRDV2 and TRDJ3; TRDD3 matches 10 bases. The CDR3 is 18 residues long. The germline CDR1 and CDR2 sequences are GEAIGNYY and EKD. Trimming at V came to 2 bases and at J to 1 base, leaving 4 bases not matched to a gene. The CDR3 DNA sequence: TGTGCCTGTGACATACTGGGGGATGCATCCTGGGACACCCGACAGATGTTTTTC. Its protein product is CACDILGDASWDTRQMFF.

With regard to this clone: This may come from a read error, since a much larger clone is one base off. Other DNA sequences in this specimen translate into the identical CDR3. V is TRDV2 and J is TRDJ1; TRDD3 matches at 7 bases. CDR1 is GEAIGNYY and CDR2 is EKD in the germline V gene. The CDR3 is 14 residues long. As DNA, the CDR3 is TGCGCCTGTGACACCTGGGGGGATACCGATAAACTCATCTTT. The encoded protein is CACDTWGDTDKLIF.

This clone is termed medium-sized. The same CDR3 arises from other DNA sequences in this sample as well. V usage is TRDV1 and J usage is TRDJ1, with 10 bases lining up with TRDD3. V was pared by 2 bases and J by 3 bases, with 12 bases of the junction left unmatched. The CDR3 sequence is 18 residues long. Germline V gene data show CDR1 as TSWWSYY and CDR2 as QGS. The CDR3 loop is CALGERNDGGYWSDKLIF. In nucleotides, the CDR3 is TGTGCTCTTGGGGAAAGGAACGATGGGGGATACTGGTCCGATAAACTCATCTTT.

This clone turned up a few times. The chain carries TRDV2 and TRDJ3, with 7 bases that match TRDD3. Trimming removed 0 bases from V and 1 base from J; junction bases left unmatched: 17. CDR3 length equals 22 residues. Per the germline V gene, CDR1 is GEAIGNYY and CDR2 is EKD. The CDR3 coding sequence is TGTGCCTGTGACACCGAAGGTTCAGCTGGGGATAGTAGTTCCTGGGACACCCGACAGATGTTTTTC. Protein product: CACDTEGSAGDSSSWDTRQMFF.

J is TRDJ3 and V is TRDV2; 8 nucleotides line up with TRDD3. The CDR3 sequence is 18 residues long. The trim removed 1 base at V and 4 bases at J, leaving 8 bases unmatched. The germline CDR1 and CDR2 sequences are GEAIGNYY and EKD. The CDR3 sequence: CACDTGYASEWDTRQMFF. The CDR3 bases are TGTGCCTGTGACACGGGATACGCGTCGGAATGGGACACCCGACAGATGTTTTTC.

This clone was detected only a few times. The chain is built from TRDV3 and TRDJ1, with 9 bases matching TRDD3. J lost 2 bases, V lost 3 bases, and 13 bases had no gene match. This CDR3 comprises 16 residues. Germline V gene sequence: CDR1 TVYSNPD, CDR2 GDNSRS (reference sequence). The CDR3 region is CAFVRGGYKRTDKLIF. CDR3 DNA sequence: TGTGCCTTCGTCCGTGGGGGATATAAGAGGACCGATAAACTCATCTTT.

On this clone: A much larger clone is a single base away; this may be a read error. This chain joins TRDV2 and TRDJ3; 13 bases line up with TRDD3. In germline, CDR1 is GEAIGNYY, CDR2 EKD. V was pared by 0 bases and J by 0 bases, with 10 bases of the junction left unmatched. This CDR3 has 22 amino acids. CDR3 amino acids: CACDTLLYWGIRNSWDTRQMFF. The CDR3 nucleotides are TGTGCCTGTGACACCCTATTATACTGGGGGATACGCAACTCCTGGGACACCCGACAGATGTTTTTC.

Comment on this clone: The junction and the germline gene differ at one end; a read error may be behind it. The rearrangement joins TRDV1 to TRDJ1, with 10 bases matching TRDD3. The CDR3 length is 20 residues. From germline, CDR1 is TSWWSYY and CDR2 QGS. The CDR3 coding sequence is TGTGCTCTTGGGGAATGGCCCTACGGACTGGGGGATGGGCCGGGCGATAAATTCATCTTT. It codes for CALGEWPYGLGDGPGDKFIF.

This clone is deemed medium-sized. The CDR3 sequence: CACKTGGYAALTAQLFF. CDR3 nucleotides: TGTGCCTGCAAAACTGGGGGATACGCGGCTTTGACAGCACAACTCTTCTTT. The J gene is TRDJ2, the V gene TRDV3, with 13 bases fitting TRDD3. The length of the CDR3 is 17 residues. Per the germline V gene, CDR1 is TVYSNPD and CDR2 is GDNSRS (reference sequence). Trimming at V came to 4 bases and at J to 0 bases, leaving 8 bases not matched to a gene. Drawing the rest from reference TRDV3 and TRDJ2, the complete variable domain is CDKVTQSSPDQTVASGSEVVLLCTYDTVYSNPDLFWYRIRPDYSFQFVFYGDNSRSEGADFTQGRFSVKHILTQKAFHLVISPVRTEDSATYYCACKTGGYAALTAQLFFGKGTQLIVEP.

The sample holds a few counts of this clone. The V gene is TRDV2, the J gene TRDJ1; 8 bases match TRDD2. V lost 8 bases to trimming and J lost 0 bases; unmatched junction nucleotides: 16. The germline CDR1 and CDR2 sequences are GEAIGNYY and EKD. This CDR3 has 17 amino acids. CDR3 nucleotides: TGTGCCTCCTCGCTTCCTACTGAGGGACCGTACACCGATAAACTCATCTTT. This codes for CASSLPTEGPYTDKLIF.

The chain joins TRDV1 to TRDJ1; the D gene is possibly TRDD3 (6 bases). Germline V CDR1 and CDR2: TSWWSYY, QGS. This CDR3 is 17 amino acids long. V dropped 3 bases and J dropped 0 bases, with 17 bases sitting between them. CDR3 sequence (DNA): TGTGCTCTTGGGGAGATCCCGGGTTGGGGGGACACCGATAAACTCATCTTT. This codes for CALGEIPGWGDTDKLIF.